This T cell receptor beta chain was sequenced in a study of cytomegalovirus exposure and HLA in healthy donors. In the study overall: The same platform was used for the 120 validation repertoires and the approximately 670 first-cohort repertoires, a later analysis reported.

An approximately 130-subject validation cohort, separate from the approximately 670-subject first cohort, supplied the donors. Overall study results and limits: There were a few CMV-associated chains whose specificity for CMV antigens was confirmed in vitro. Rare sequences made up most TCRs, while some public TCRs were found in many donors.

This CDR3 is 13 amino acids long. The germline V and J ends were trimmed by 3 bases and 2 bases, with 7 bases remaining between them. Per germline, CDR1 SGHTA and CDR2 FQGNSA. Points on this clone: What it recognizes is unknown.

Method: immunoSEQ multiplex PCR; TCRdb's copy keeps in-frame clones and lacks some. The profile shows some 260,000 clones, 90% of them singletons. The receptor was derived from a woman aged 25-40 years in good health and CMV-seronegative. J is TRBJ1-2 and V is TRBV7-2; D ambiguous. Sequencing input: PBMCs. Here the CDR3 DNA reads TGTGCCAGCAGCTTTGGAGGAAACTATGGCTACACCTTC. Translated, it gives CASSFGGNYGYTF.